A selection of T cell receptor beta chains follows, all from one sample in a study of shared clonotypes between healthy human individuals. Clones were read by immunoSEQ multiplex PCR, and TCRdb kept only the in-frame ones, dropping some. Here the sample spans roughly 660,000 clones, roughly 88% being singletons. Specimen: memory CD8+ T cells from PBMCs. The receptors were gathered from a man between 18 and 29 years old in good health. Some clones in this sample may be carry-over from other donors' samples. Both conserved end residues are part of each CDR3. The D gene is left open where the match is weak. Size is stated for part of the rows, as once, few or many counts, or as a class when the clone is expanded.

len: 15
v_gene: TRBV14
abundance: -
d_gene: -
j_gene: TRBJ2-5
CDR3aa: CASSQIFGVGETQYF
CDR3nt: TGTGCCAGCAGCCAAATATTTGGAGTGGGAGAGACCCAGTACTTC

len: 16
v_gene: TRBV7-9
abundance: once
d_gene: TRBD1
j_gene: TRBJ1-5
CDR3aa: CASSSGTGKRDQPQHF
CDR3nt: TGTGCCAGCAGCTCCGGGACAGGGAAACGGGACCAGCCCCAGCATTTT

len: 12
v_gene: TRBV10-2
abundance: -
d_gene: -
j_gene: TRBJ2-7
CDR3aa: CASRTDSYEQYF
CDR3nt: TGCGCCAGCCGGACAGATAGTTACGAGCAGTACTTC

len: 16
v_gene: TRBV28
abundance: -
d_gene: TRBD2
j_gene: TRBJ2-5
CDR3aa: CASSIPRGASGETQYF
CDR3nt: TGTGCCAGCAGTATACCCCGAGGGGCTAGCGGAGAGACCCAGTACTTC

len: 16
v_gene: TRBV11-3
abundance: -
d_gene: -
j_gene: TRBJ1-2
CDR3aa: CASSFIWSSYLYGYTF
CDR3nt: TGTGCCAGCAGCTTTATTTGGAGCAGCTACCTGTATGGCTACACCTTC

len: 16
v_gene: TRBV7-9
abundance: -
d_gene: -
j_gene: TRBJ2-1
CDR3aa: CASSERPRNSYNEQFF
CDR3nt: TGTGCCAGCAGCGAAAGGCCTAGAAACTCCTACAATGAGCAGTTCTTC

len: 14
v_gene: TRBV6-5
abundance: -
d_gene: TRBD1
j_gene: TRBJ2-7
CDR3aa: CASTSDRGFYEQYF
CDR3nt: TGTGCCAGCACCAGCGACAGGGGGTTCTACGAGCAGTACTTC

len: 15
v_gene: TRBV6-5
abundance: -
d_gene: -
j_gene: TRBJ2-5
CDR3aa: CASSYYTESQETQYF
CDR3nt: TGTGCCAGCAGTTATTACACAGAGAGCCAAGAGACCCAGTACTTC

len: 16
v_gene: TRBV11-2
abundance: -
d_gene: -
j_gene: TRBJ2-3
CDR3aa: CASSLLDGGTTDTQYF
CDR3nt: TGTGCCAGCAGCTTGCTAGATGGCGGTACCACAGATACGCAGTATTTT

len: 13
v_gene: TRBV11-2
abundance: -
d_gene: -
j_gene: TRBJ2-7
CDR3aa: CASSLGPDYEQYF
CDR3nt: TGTGCCAGCAGCTTAGGTCCAGACTACGAGCAGTACTTC

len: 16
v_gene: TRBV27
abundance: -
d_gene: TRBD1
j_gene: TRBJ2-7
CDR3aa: CASSPSRGRIAYEQYF
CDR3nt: TGTGCCAGCAGTCCCTCCAGGGGGCGAATCGCCTACGAGCAGTACTTC

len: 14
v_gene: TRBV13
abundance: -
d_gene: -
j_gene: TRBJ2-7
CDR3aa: CASSLGGGPYEQYF
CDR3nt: TGTGCCAGCAGCTTAGGAGGGGGACCCTACGAGCAGTACTTC

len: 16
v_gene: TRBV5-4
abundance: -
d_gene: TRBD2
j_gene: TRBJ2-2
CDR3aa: CASSLGASGWTGELFF
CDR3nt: TGTGCCAGCAGCTTGGGGGCTAGCGGGTGGACCGGGGAGCTGTTTTTT

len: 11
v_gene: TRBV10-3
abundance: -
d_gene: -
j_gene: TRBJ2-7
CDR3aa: CASEDSYEQYF
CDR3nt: TGTGCCTCCGAGGACAGTTACGAGCAGTACTTC

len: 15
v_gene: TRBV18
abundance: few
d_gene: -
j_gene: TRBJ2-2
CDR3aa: CASSRSKPGGGELFF
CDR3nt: TGTGCCAGCTCCCGGAGTAAGCCAGGAGGAGGGGAGCTGTTTTTT

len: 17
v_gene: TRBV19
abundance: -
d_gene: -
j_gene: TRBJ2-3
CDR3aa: CASSILGGSLLGDTQYF
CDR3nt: TGTGCCAGTAGTATATTAGGGGGGTCCCTACTTGGGGATACGCAGTATTTT

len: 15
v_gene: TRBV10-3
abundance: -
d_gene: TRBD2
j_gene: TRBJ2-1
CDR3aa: CAILVTSGRMNEQFF
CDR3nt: TGTGCCATCCTCGTCACTAGCGGGAGGATGAATGAGCAGTTCTTC

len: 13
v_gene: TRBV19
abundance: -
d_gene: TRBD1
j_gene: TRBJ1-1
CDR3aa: CASAQGALTEAFF
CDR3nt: TGTGCCAGTGCCCAGGGGGCGCTCACTGAAGCTTTCTTT

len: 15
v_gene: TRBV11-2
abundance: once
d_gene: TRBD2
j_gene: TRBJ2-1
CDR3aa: CASGGGTSGSTEQFF
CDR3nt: TGTGCCAGCGGCGGCGGGACTAGCGGGAGTACTGAGCAGTTCTTC

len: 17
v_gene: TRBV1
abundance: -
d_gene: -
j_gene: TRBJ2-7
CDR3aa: CTSSQDSAGTHPREQYF
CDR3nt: TGCACCAGCAGCCAAGATTCTGCAGGGACCCATCCTCGCGAGCAGTACTTC

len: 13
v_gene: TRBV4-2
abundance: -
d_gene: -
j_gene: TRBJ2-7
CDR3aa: CASSTGLFYEQYF
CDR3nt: TGTGCCAGCAGTACCGGACTATTCTACGAGCAGTACTTC

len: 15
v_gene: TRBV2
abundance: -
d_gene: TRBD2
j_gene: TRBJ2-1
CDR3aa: CASSETSGRADEQFF
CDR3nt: TGTGCCAGCAGCGAAACTAGCGGGAGGGCCGATGAGCAGTTCTTC

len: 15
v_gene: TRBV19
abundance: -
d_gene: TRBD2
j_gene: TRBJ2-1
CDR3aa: CASSPGLAEYNEQFF
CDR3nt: TGTGCCAGTAGTCCGGGACTAGCGGAATACAATGAGCAGTTCTTC

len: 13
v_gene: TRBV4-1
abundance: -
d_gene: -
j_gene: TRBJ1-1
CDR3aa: CASSQYWGTEAFF
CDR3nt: TGCGCCAGCAGCCAATACTGGGGGACTGAAGCTTTCTTT

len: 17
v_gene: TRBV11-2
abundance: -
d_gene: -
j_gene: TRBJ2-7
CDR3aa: CASSLGPRGAGAYEQYF
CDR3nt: TGTGCCAGCAGCTTAGGCCCTCGGGGGGCGGGGGCCTACGAGCAGTACTTC

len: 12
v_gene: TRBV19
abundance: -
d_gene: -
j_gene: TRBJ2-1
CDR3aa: CASQHDYNEQFF
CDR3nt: TGTGCCAGCCAACATGACTACAATGAGCAGTTCTTC

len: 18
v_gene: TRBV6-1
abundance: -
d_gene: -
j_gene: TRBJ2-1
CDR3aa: CASSDPPWTILRYNEQFF
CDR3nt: TGTGCCAGCAGTGATCCCCCCTGGACTATCCTGCGGTACAATGAGCAGTTCTTC

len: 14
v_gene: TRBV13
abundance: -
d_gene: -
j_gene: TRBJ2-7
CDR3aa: CASSFGTDSYEQYF
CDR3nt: TGTGCCAGCAGCTTCGGGACCGACTCCTACGAGCAGTACTTC

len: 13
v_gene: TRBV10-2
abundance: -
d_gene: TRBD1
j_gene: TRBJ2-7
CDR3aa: CASWTGGSYEQYF
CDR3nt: TGCGCCAGCTGGACAGGGGGTTCCTACGAGCAGTACTTC

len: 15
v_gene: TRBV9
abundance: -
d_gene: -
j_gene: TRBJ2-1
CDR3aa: CASSVVSGGVHEQFF
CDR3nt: TGTGCCAGCAGCGTAGTTTCGGGCGGGGTGCATGAGCAGTTCTTC

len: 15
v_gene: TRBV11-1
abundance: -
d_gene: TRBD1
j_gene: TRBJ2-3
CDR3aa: CASSRDRGRTDTQYF
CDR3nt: TGTGCCAGCAGCCGGGACAGGGGCCGGACAGATACGCAGTATTTT

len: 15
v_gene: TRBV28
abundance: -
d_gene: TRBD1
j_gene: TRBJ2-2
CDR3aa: CASSRTGVNTGELFF
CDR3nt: TGTGCCAGCAGCAGGACAGGGGTGAACACCGGGGAGCTGTTTTTT

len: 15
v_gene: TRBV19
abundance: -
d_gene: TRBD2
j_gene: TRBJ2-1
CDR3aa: CASSSSRDYYNEQFF
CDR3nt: TGTGCCAGTAGTTCGAGCCGGGACTATTACAATGAGCAGTTCTTC